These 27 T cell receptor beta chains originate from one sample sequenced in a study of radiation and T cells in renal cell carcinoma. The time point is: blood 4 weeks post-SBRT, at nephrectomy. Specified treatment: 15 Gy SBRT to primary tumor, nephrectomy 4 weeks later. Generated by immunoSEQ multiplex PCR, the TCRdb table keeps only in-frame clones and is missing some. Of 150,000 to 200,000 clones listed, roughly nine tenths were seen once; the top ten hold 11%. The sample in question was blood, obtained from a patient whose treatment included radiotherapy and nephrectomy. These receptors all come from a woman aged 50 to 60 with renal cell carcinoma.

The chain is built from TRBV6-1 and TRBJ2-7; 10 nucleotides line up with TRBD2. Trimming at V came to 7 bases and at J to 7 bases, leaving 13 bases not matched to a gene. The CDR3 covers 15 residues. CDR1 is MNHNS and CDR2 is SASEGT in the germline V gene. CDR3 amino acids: CASTYPSGGLREQYF. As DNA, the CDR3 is TGTGCCAGCACTTATCCTAGCGGGGGCCTGAGAGAGCAGTACTTC.

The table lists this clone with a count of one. Here the CDR3 DNA reads TGTGCCAGCTCGCAGGGACAGGCAAACACTGAAGCTTTCTTT. It translates to CASSQGQANTEAFF. This chain joins TRBV18 and TRBJ1-1, with 8 positions matching TRBD1. This CDR3 contains 14 residues. Germline V CDR1 and CDR2: KGHSH, LQKENI. The V and J ends lost 6 bases and 2 bases, in that order; junction bases with no gene match: 5.

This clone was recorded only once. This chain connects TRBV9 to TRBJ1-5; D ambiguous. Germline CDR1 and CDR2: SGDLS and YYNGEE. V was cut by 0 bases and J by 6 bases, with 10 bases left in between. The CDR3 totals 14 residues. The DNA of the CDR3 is TGTGCCAGCAGCGTAGGCGGGTTCGGTCAGCCCCAGCATTTT. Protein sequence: CASSVGGFGQPQHF. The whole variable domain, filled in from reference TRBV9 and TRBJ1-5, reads DSGVTQTPKHLITATGQRVTLRCSPRSGDLSVYWYQQSLDQGLQFLIQYYNGEERAKGNILERFSAQQFPDLHSELNLSSLELGDSALYFCASSVGGFGQPQHFGDGTRLSIL.

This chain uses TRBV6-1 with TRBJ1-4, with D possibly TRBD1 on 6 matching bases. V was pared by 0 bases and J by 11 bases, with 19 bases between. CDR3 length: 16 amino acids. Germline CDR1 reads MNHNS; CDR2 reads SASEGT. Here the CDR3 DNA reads TGTGCCAGCAGTGAAGCGTTTGGGGGCGCAGGGTGGAAACTGTTTTTT. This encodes CASSEAFGGAGWKLFF.

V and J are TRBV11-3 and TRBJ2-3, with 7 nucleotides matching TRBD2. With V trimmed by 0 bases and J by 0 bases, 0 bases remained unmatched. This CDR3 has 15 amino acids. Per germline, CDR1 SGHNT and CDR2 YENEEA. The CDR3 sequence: CASSLDSGSTDTQYF. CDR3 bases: TGTGCCAGCAGCTTAGATAGCGGGAGCACAGATACGCAGTATTTT.

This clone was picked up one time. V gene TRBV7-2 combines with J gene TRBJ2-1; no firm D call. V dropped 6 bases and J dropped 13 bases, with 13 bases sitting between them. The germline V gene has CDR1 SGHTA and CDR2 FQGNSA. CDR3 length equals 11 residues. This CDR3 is CASSLSTLQFF. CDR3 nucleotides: TGTGCCAGCAGTCTTAGCACCCTTCAGTTCTTC.

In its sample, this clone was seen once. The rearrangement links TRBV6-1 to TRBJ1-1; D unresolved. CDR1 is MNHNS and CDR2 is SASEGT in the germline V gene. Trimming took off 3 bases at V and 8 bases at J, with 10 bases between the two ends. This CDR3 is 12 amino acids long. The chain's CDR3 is CASSDRITEAFF. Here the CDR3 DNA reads TGTGCCAGCAGTGATCGGATAACCGAAGCTTTCTTT.

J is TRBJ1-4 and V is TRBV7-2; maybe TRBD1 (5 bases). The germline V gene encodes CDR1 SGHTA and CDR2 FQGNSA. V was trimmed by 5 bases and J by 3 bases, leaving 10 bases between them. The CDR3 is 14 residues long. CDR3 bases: TGTGCCAGCAGCCTGGGACTGGCTAATGAAAAACTGTTTTTT. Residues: CASSLGLANEKLFF.

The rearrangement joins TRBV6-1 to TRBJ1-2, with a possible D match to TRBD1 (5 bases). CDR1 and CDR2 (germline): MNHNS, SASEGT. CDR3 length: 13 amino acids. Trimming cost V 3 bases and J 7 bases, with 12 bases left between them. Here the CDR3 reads CASSEMGGLGYTF. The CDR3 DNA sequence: TGTGCCAGCAGTGAGATGGGGGGTCTTGGCTACACCTTC.

In DNA form, the CDR3 reads TGTGCCAGCTCACCCGGACAGGGGCCATACAATGAGCAGTTCTTC. It translates to CASSPGQGPYNEQFF. The chain recombines TRBV18 with TRBJ2-1, with 9 bases fitting TRBD1. Trimming took 3 bases from V and 4 from J; bases not matched to a gene: 4. The CDR3 is 15 residues long. The germline V gene has CDR1 KGHSH and CDR2 LQKENI.

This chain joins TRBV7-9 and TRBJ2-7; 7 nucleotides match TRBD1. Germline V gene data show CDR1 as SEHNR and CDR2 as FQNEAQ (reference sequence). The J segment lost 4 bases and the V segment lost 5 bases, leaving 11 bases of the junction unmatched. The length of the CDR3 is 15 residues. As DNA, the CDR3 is TGTGCCAGCAGCCCCTCTGGACAGGTCTTTTACGAGCAGTACTTC. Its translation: CASSPSGQVFYEQYF.

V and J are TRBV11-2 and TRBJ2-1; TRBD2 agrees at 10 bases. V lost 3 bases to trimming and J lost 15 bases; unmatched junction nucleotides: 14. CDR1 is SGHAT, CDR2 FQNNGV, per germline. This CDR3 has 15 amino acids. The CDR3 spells CASSFVGSSGGIGFF. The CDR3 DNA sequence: TGTGCCAGCAGCTTTGTCGGGAGTAGCGGGGGGATTGGGTTCTTC.

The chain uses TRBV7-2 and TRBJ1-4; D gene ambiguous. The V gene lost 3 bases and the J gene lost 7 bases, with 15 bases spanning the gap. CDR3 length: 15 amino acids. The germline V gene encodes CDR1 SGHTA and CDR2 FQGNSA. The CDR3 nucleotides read TGTGCCAGCAGCTTGGTAGGGCAAATGAGTGAAAAACTGTTTTTT. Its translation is CASSLVGQMSEKLFF.

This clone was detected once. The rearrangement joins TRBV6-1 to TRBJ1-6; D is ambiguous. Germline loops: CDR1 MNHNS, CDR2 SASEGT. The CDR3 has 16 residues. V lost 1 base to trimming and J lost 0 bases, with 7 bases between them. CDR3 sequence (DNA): TGTGCCAGCAGTGAAGACCCGAGCTCCTATAATTCACCCCTCCACTTT. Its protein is CASSEDPSSYNSPLHF.

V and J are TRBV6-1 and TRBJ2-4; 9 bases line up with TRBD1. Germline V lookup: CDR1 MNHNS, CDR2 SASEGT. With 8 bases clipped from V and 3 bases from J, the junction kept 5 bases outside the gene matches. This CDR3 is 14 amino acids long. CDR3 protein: CASHRGHVKNIQYF. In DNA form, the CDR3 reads TGTGCCAGCCACAGGGGGCATGTCAAAAACATTCAGTACTTC.

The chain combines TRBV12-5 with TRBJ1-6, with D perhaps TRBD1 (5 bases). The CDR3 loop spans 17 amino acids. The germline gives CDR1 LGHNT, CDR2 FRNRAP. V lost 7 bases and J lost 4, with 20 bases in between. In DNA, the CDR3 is TGTGCTAGTGCTTCTGGGGGAGTCGGCCGATATAATTCACCCCTCCACTTT. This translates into CASASGGVGRYNSPLHF.

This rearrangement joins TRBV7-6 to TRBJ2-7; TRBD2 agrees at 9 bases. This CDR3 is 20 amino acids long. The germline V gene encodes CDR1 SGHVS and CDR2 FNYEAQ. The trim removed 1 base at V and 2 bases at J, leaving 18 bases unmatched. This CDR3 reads CASSLERGSGGLPPTYEQYF. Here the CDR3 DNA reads TGTGCCAGCAGCTTAGAGAGAGGTAGCGGGGGCCTGCCTCCGACCTACGAGCAGTACTTC.

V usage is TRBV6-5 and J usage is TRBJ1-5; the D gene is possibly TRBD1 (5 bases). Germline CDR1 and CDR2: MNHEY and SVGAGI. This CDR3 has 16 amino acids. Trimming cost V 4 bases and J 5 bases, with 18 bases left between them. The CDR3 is CASSWRAVGGDQPQHF. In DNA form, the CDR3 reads TGTGCCAGCAGTTGGCGGGCGGTGGGGGGGGATCAGCCCCAGCATTTT.

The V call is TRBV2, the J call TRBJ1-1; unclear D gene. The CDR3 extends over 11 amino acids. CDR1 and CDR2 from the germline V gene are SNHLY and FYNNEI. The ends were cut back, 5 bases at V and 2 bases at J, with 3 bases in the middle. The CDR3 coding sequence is TGTGCCAGCAGTCTAAACACTGAAGCTTTCTTT. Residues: CASSLNTEAFF.

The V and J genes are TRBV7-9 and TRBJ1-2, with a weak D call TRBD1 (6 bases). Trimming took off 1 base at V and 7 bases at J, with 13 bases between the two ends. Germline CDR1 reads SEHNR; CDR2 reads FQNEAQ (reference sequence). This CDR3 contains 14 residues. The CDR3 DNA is TGTGCCAGCAGCTTAGAGCTGGGGGCGAGTGGCTACACCTTC. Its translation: CASSLELGASGYTF.

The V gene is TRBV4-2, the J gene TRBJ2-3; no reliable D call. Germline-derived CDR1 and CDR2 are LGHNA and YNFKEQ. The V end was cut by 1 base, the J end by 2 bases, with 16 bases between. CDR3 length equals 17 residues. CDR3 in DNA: TGTGCCAGCAGCCAAGGAGGCCAGGTGGTACTCACAGATACGCAGTATTTT. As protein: CASSQGGQVVLTDTQYF.

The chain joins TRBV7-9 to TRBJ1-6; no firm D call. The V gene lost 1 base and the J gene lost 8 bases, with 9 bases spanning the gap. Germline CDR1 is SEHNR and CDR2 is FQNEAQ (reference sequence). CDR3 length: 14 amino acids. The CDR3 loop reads CASSLGDHYSPLHF. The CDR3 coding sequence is TGTGCCAGCAGCTTAGGTGATCATTATTCACCCCTCCACTTT. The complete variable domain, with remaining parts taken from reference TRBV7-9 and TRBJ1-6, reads DTGVSQNPRHKITKRGQNVTFRCDPISEHNRLYWYRQTLGQGPEFLTYFQNEAQLEKSRLLSDRFSAERPKGSFSTLEIQRTEQGDSAMYLCASSLGDHYSPLHFGNGTRLTVT.

This CDR3 is CASSRGGSYNEQFF. The CDR3 bases are TGTGCCAGCAGTCGGGGGGGGTCCTACAATGAGCAGTTCTTC. V gene TRBV6-5 combines with J gene TRBJ2-1; 8 nucleotides agree with TRBD2. The V and J ends lost 5 bases and 1 base, in that order; junction bases with no gene match: 1. CDR1 is MNHEY and CDR2 is SVGAGI in the germline V gene. The CDR3 has 14 amino acids.

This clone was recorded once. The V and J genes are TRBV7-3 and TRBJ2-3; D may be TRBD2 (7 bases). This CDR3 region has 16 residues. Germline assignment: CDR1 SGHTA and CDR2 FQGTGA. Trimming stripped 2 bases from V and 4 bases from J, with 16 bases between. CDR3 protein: CASSLFGGGAADTQYF. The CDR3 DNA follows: TGTGCCAGCAGCTTATTTGGTGGGGGGGCCGCAGATACGCAGTATTTT. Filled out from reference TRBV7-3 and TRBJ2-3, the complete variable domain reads GAGVSQTPSNKVTEKGKYVELRCDPISGHTALYWYRQSLGQGPEFLIYFQGTGAADDSGLPNDRFFAVRPEGSVSTLKIQRTERGDSAVYLCASSLFGGGAADTQYFGPGTRLTVL.

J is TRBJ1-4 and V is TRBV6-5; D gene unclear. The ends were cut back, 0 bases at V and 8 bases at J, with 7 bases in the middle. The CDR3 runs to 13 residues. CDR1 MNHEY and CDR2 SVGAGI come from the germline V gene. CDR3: CASSYSIGEKLFF. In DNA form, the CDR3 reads TGTGCCAGCAGTTACTCGATAGGGGAAAAACTGTTTTTT.

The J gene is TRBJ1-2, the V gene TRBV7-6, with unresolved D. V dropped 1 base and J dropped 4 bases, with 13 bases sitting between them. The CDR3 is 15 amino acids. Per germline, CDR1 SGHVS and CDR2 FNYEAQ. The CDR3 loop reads CASSLDGSQGYGYTF. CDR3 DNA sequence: TGTGCCAGCAGCTTAGATGGCAGCCAAGGCTATGGCTACACCTTC.

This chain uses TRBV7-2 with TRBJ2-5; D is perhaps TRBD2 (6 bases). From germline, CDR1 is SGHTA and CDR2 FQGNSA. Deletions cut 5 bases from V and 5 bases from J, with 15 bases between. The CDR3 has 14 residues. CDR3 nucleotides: TGTGCCAGCAGCAACCATCCCCGGGGGGAGACCCAGTACTTC. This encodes CASSNHPRGETQYF.